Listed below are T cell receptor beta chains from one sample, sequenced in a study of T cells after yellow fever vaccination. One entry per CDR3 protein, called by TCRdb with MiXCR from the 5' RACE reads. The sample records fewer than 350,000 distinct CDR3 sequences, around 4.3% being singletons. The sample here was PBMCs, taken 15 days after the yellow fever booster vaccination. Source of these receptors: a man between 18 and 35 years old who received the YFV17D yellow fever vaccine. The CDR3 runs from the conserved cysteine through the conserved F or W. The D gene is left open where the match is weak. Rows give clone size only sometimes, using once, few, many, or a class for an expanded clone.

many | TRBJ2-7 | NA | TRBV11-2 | CASSRWTYEQYF | TGTGCCAGCAGCCGCTGGACCTACGAGCAGTACTTC
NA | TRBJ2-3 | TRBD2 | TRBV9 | CASSLRGTSGTDTQYF | TGTGCCAGCAGCCTCCGCGGGACTAGCGGCACAGATACGCAGTATTTT
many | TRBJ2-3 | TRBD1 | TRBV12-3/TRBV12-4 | CASRNRGIDTQYF | TGTGCCAGCAGGAACAGGGGAATTGATACGCAGTATTTT
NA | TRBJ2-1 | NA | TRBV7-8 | CASSLMGSSYNEQFF | TGTGCCAGCAGCTTAATGGGTTCCTCCTACAATGAGCAGTTCTTC
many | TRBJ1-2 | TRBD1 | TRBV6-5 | CASSPTGTRNYGYTF | TGTGCCAGCAGCCCGACAGGGACCCGTAACTATGGCTACACCTTC
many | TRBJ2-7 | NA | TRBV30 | CAWSVNPGYEQYF | TGTGCCTGGAGTGTAAATCCGGGCTACGAGCAGTACTTC
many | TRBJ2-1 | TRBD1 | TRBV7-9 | CASSFQGDEQFF | TGTGCCAGCAGCTTTCAGGGGGATGAGCAGTTCTTC
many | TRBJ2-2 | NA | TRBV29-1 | CSVREVGELFF | TGCAGCGTGCGTGAGGTCGGGGAGCTGTTTTTT
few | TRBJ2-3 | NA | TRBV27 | CASSLYGPALAADTQYF | TGTGCCAGCAGTCTTTATGGCCCGGCGCTAGCAGCAGATACGCAGTATTTT
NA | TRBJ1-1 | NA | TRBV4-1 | CASSLAFLPNTEAFF | TGCGCCAGCAGCCTGGCCTTTTTACCGAACACTGAAGCTTTCTTT
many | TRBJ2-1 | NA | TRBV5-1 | CASSSNSLELNEQFF | TGCGCCAGCAGTAGCAATTCCCTGGAGCTCAATGAGCAGTTCTTC
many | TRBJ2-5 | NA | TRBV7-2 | CASSTPWEKETQYF | TGTGCCAGCAGCACCCCTTGGGAGAAAGAGACCCAGTACTTC
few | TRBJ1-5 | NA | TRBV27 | CASSFVDQPQHF | TGTGCCAGCAGTTTTGTGGATCAGCCCCAGCATTTT
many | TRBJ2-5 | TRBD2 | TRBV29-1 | CSVELAGGGETQYF | TGCAGCGTTGAGCTAGCGGGGGGAGGAGAGACCCAGTACTTC
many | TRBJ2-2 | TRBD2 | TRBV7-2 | CASSPREGAGELFF | TGTGCCAGCAGCCCCCGGGAGGGAGCCGGGGAGCTGTTTTTT
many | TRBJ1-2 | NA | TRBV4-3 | CASSQNLGGVPINGYTF | TGCGCCAGCAGCCAAAATTTAGGGGGGGTTCCCATCAATGGCTACACCTTC
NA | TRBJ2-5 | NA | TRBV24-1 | CATSDLGGVQETQYF | TGTGCCACCAGTGATTTGGGGGGCGTCCAAGAGACCCAGTACTTC
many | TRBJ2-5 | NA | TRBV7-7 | CASSLGGAPTQETQYF | TGTGCCAGCAGCTTAGGAGGGGCGCCTACTCAAGAGACCCAGTACTTC
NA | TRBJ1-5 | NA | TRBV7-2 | CASSWTGSGQPQHF | TGTGCCAGCAGCTGGACGGGGTCTGGTCAGCCCCAGCATTTT
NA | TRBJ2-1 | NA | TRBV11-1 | CASSDLGEQFF | TGTGCCAGCAGCGATTTAGGGGAGCAGTTCTTC
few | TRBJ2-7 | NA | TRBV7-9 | CASSFPGWGATSSYEQYF | TGTGCCAGCAGCTTCCCCGGGTGGGGGGCCACTAGCTCCTACGAGCAGTACTTC